One and the same sample provided the 24 T cell receptor beta chains below, sequenced in a study of CXCR3-negative and CXCR3-positive naive CD8 T cells. The TRB libraries of cDNA were built by UMI-labeled 5' RACE. TCRdb re-called the 5' RACE reads and gives one entry per CDR3 protein, without DNA. The table for this sample gives 140,000 to 150,000 distinct CDR3 sequences. Whole-study results and caveats: TRB CDR3s were more hydrophobic in CXCR3-positive than in CXCR3-negative naive cells.

These receptors' antigens are unknown. The specimen sequenced was naive CXCR3+ CD8+ T cells from blood. Subset noted: CD45RO-CCR7+CD27+CD95- naive CD8+ T cells expressing CXCR3 (TNR3+). Every receptor here comes from a human donor in good health. Some clones in this sample may be carry-over from other donors' samples.

The gene calls are TRBV5-1 and TRBJ2-2. CDR3 size: 16 residues. The germline gives CDR1 SGHRS, CDR2 YFSETQ. This CDR3 is CASTHVADPNTGELFF.

This chain uses TRBV28 with TRBJ2-7; TCRdb outputs TRBD1, but without DNA this stays unchecked. CDR1 and CDR2 (germline): MDHEN, SYDVKM. This CDR3 has 14 amino acids. CDR3 amino acids: CASGGTGGSYEQYF.

The chain recombines TRBV6-6 with TRBJ2-3; TCRdb lists TRBD1, though no DNA is available to test this call. Germline-derived CDR1 and CDR2 are MNHNY and SVGAGI (reference sequence). The CDR3 length is 16 residues. This CDR3 is CASSYSLGPSRDTQYF.

The chain has TRBV7-2 and TRBJ2-3; without DNA, the TCRdb call of TRBD2 cannot be checked. This CDR3 region has 14 residues. Germline CDR1 SGHTA, CDR2 FQGNSA. CDR3 protein: CASSYWAFTDTQYF. The whole variable domain, remainder taken from reference TRBV7-2 and TRBJ2-3, is GAGVSQSPSNKVTEKGKDVELRCDPISGHTALYWYRQSLGQGLEFLIYFQGNSAPDKSGLPSDRFSAERTGGSVSTLTIQRTQQEDSAVYLCASSYWAFTDTQYFGPGTRLTVL.

V is TRBV6-5 and J is TRBJ2-3; TCRdb returns TRBD1, unconfirmable since there is no DNA. From germline, CDR1 is MNHEY and CDR2 SVGAGI. CDR3 size: 17 residues. This CDR3 reads CASSLTTGTGDQDTQYF.

This chain connects TRBV9 to TRBJ2-3; TCRdb proposes TRBD1, but this gene call is untestable without DNA. CDR3 size: 15 residues. Germline CDR1 is SGDLS and CDR2 is YYNGEE. CDR3 sequence: CASSVETGLEDTQYF. Full variable domain (missing parts from reference TRBV9 and TRBJ2-3): DSGVTQTPKHLITATGQRVTLRCSPRSGDLSVYWYQQSLDQGLQFLIQYYNGEERAKGNILERFSAQQFPDLHSELNLSSLELGDSALYFCASSVETGLEDTQYFGPGTRLTVL.

The CDR3: CASSFDGEQYF. The chain is built from TRBV13 and TRBJ2-7. The CDR3 has 11 residues. Germline V CDR1 and CDR2: PRHDT, FYEKMQ (reference sequence).

The rearrangement joins TRBV29-1 to TRBJ2-2; TCRdb returns TRBD2, unconfirmable since there is no DNA. Germline lookup yields CDR1 SQVTM and CDR2 ANQGSEA. This CDR3 contains 13 residues. The CDR3 protein is CSVGLAGAGELFF.

The CDR3 reads CASSLGRDSDSYEQYF. The chain uses TRBV7-6 and TRBJ2-7. The CDR3 extends over 16 amino acids. CDR1 and CDR2 from the germline V gene are SGHVS and FNYEAQ. Full variable domain (outside the CDR3, taken from reference TRBV7-6 and TRBJ2-7): GAGVSQSPRYKVTKRGQDVALRCDPISGHVSLYWYRQALGQGPEFLTYFNYEAQQDKSGLPNDRFSAERPEGSISTLTIQRTEQRDSAMYRCASSLGRDSDSYEQYFGPGTRLTVT.

The V call is TRBV7-9, the J call TRBJ2-5; TCRdb names TRBD1, which stays unverified in the absence of DNA. Germline CDR1 is SEHNR and CDR2 is FQNEAQ (reference sequence). There are 12 residues in the CDR3. This CDR3 is CASSHRDETQYF.

CDR3 loop: CASSPSEAPSSYEQYF. The chain links TRBV12-1 to TRBJ2-7; the D call of TRBD1 rests on TCRdb alone, since no DNA is present to check it. TRBV12-1 is an annotated pseudogene. The length of the CDR3 is 16 residues.

The genes are TRBV6-5 and TRBJ2-7; without DNA, the TCRdb call of TRBD1 cannot be checked. Looked up from germline, CDR1 is MNHEY and CDR2 is SVGAGI. The CDR3 covers 18 residues. This CDR3 reads CASSYSAGQPGSRYEQYF.

The V call is TRBV5-5, the J call TRBJ2-7; no DNA is available, so the TRBD1 call from TCRdb remains unchecked. The germline gives CDR1 SGHKS, CDR2 YYEKEE (reference sequence). The CDR3 loop spans 13 amino acids. The CDR3 region is CASSKDRPYEQYF.

The genes are TRBV10-3 and TRBJ2-1; TCRdb reports TRBD1, a call that lacks DNA to check it against. Germline V gene data show CDR1 as ENHRY and CDR2 as SYGVKD. The CDR3 contains 15 residues. CDR3 sequence reads: CATNMGRGIYNEQFF.

J is TRBJ2-7 and V is TRBV10-2; TCRdb names TRBD2, which stays unverified in the absence of DNA. The germline gives CDR1 WSHSY, CDR2 SAAADI. The CDR3 contains 12 residues. The CDR3 here is CASVGAGYEQYF.

The genes are TRBV29-1 and TRBJ2-1; TCRdb reports TRBD2, a call that lacks DNA to check it against. CDR1 and CDR2 from the germline V gene are SQVTM and ANQGSEA. The CDR3 is 19 residues long. The CDR3 is CSVEDLGGLAGVPYNEQFF.

The chain carries TRBV14 and TRBJ2-1; TCRdb names TRBD1, which stays unverified in the absence of DNA. Germline lookup yields CDR1 SGHDN and CDR2 FVKESK. The CDR3 is 15 residues long. This chain's CDR3 is CASSLSGGFHNEQFF. The entire variable domain, with the rest obtained from reference TRBV14 and TRBJ2-1, is as follows: EAGVTQFPSHSVIEKGQTVTLRCDPISGHDNLYWYRRVMGKEIKFLLHFVKESKQDESGMPNNRFLAERTGGTYSTLKVQPAELEDSGVYFCASSLSGGFHNEQFFGPGTRLTVL.

The chain recombines TRBV5-6 with TRBJ2-7; TCRdb indicates TRBD2, and absent DNA this call remains unverified. The CDR3 length is 17 residues. Looked up from germline, CDR1 is SGHDT and CDR2 is YYEEEE. The CDR3 region is CASSQEGLGPSLYEQYF.

This chain joins TRBV23-1 and TRBJ2-2; checking the TCRdb D call of TRBD2 is not possible without DNA. TRBV23-1 is recorded as an ORF, its role being uncertain. CDR3 length: 17 residues. The CDR3 sequence is CASSQSLQGRRTGELFF.

J is TRBJ2-7 and V is TRBV28; TCRdb proposes TRBD1, but this gene call is untestable without DNA. The CDR3 totals 17 residues. Germline CDR1 is MDHEN and CDR2 is SYDVKM. The CDR3: CASSLDPRHGITYEQYF.

This chain connects TRBV12-3 or TRBV12-4 to TRBJ2-2; with no DNA, the TCRdb D assignment of TRBD2 cannot be verified. The length of the CDR3 is 15 residues. The CDR3 reads CASSPVEGNTGELFF.

The chain uses TRBV4-2 and TRBJ2-1. The CDR3 is 15 amino acids. Germline-derived CDR1 and CDR2 are LGHNA and YNFKEQ. The CDR3 sequence: CASSQELSSCNEQFF.

The rearrangement uses TRBV4-1 and TRBJ2-1. The V gene's germline CDR1 is MGHRA and CDR2 YSYEKL. The CDR3 is 16 residues long. CDR3 region: CASSHFSTSSYNEQFF.

The chain carries TRBV6-6 and TRBJ2-7; TCRdb outputs TRBD1, but without DNA this stays unchecked. The CDR3 spans 19 residues. Germline CDR1 and CDR2: MNHNY and SVGAGI (reference sequence). The CDR3 reads CASSYNRGGAYENSYEQYF.